This T cell receptor beta chain comes out of a study of blood T cell repertoires in COVID-19. Generated by immunoSEQ multiplex PCR, the TCRdb table keeps only in-frame clones and is missing some. The table shows 50,000 to 65,000 clones, with 80% to 90% occurring only once. V was clipped by 4 bases and J by 1 base, with 11 bases between them. The length of the CDR3 is 15 residues. Germline V gene lookup returns CDR1 SGHKS and CDR2 YYEKEE (reference sequence). The sample comprised peripheral blood. This receptor was taken from a woman in her fifties or sixties with acute or convalescent COVID-19. The chain couples TRBV5-5 to TRBJ2-2, with D possibly matching TRBD2 (5 bases). The CDR3 nucleotides are TGTGCCAGCAGCCCGTCGGAGGAGAACACCGGGGAGCTGTTTTTT. It yields the protein CASSPSEENTGELFF.